Listed below are T cell receptor beta chains from one sample, sequenced in a study of T cell changes during pregnancy in multiple sclerosis. Sequencing was performed with immunoSEQ multiplex PCR; in TCRdb, only in-frame clones are kept and a portion is missing. The sample contains about 56,000 clones, 70% to 90% of which appear only once. Sample: peripheral blood, taken after pregnancy. Receptors originate from a female donor with multiple sclerosis, enrolled in a pregnancy study. The CDR3 runs from the conserved cysteine through the conserved F or W. The order of the fields is CDR3 length, clone size, V gene, D gene, J gene, CDR3 DNA, CDR3 protein. D genes are given only for firm matches. Size values are once, few and many counts, or a class for expanded clones, and some rows have none.

cdr3_length: 13; clone_size: few; v_call: TRBV6-5; d_call: -; j_call: TRBJ1-1; cdr3_nt: TGTGCCAGCACGTGGGCCCTCAACACTGAAGCTTTCTTT; cdr3_aa: CASTWALNTEAFF
cdr3_length: 14; clone_size: -; v_call: TRBV6-7; d_call: -; j_call: TRBJ1-6; cdr3_nt: TGTGCCAGCAGTTTCAGGGTGATCAATTCACCCCTCCACTTT; cdr3_aa: CASSFRVINSPLHF
cdr3_length: 19; clone_size: once; v_call: TRBV5-1; d_call: TRBD2; j_call: TRBJ2-3; cdr3_nt: TGCGCCAGCAGCTCAAGACTAGCGGGGCTCTCCCTTAGCACAGATACGCAGTATTTT; cdr3_aa: CASSSRLAGLSLSTDTQYF
cdr3_length: 14; clone_size: -; v_call: TRBV28; d_call: TRBD1; j_call: TRBJ1-1; cdr3_nt: TGTGCCAGTACGGCCGGAGACAGGGGCACTGAAGCTTTCTTT; cdr3_aa: CASTAGDRGTEAFF
cdr3_length: 14; clone_size: -; v_call: TRBV7-9; d_call: -; j_call: TRBJ2-2; cdr3_nt: TGTGCCAGCAGCCCCTGGGCAGGATCCGGGGAGCTGTTTTTT; cdr3_aa: CASSPWAGSGELFF
cdr3_length: 14; clone_size: once; v_call: TRBV9; d_call: -; j_call: TRBJ1-3; cdr3_nt: TGTGCCAGCAGCGTTGCCGGGTTTGGAAACACCATATATTTT; cdr3_aa: CASSVAGFGNTIYF
cdr3_length: 15; clone_size: -; v_call: TRBV30; d_call: TRBD2; j_call: TRBJ2-1; cdr3_nt: TGTGCCTGGAGGGCGGTCGGGGGGGCCTACAATGAGCAGTTCTTC; cdr3_aa: CAWRAVGGAYNEQFF
cdr3_length: 12; clone_size: -; v_call: TRBV29-1; d_call: -; j_call: TRBJ1-2; cdr3_nt: TGCAGCGTTGCCCGGGGGGTTTGGGGCTACACCTTC; cdr3_aa: CSVARGVWGYTF
cdr3_length: 16; clone_size: -; v_call: TRBV27; d_call: TRBD2; j_call: TRBJ2-7; cdr3_nt: TGTGCCAGCAGGATCACTAGCGGGGGGCGGAACTACGAGCAGTACTTC; cdr3_aa: CASRITSGGRNYEQYF
cdr3_length: 13; clone_size: -; v_call: TRBV27; d_call: -; j_call: TRBJ1-5; cdr3_nt: TGTGCCAGCAGTCAACAGGGCCGGGGGCCCCAGCATTTT; cdr3_aa: CASSQQGRGPQHF
cdr3_length: 14; clone_size: -; v_call: TRBV5-1; d_call: -; j_call: TRBJ1-1; cdr3_nt: TGCGCCAGCAGCTTGAGTCAGGGTTACACTGAAGCTTTCTTT; cdr3_aa: CASSLSQGYTEAFF
cdr3_length: 17; clone_size: -; v_call: TRBV9; d_call: TRBD2; j_call: TRBJ2-3; cdr3_nt: TGTGCCAGCAGCGTATTCGGGACTAGCGGTGCAGCAGATACGCAGTATTTT; cdr3_aa: CASSVFGTSGAADTQYF
cdr3_length: 14; clone_size: -; v_call: TRBV5-1; d_call: -; j_call: TRBJ2-7; cdr3_nt: TGCGCCAGCAGCTTTGGCAGGGGTTCCTACGAGCAGTACTTC; cdr3_aa: CASSFGRGSYEQYF
cdr3_length: 11; clone_size: -; v_call: TRBV20-1; d_call: -; j_call: TRBJ2-3; cdr3_nt: TGCAGTGCGCCCAGGGGAGATACGCAGTATTTT; cdr3_aa: CSAPRGDTQYF
cdr3_length: 17; clone_size: -; v_call: TRBV18; d_call: -; j_call: TRBJ1-1; cdr3_nt: TGTGCCAGCTCACCATTCGCCGGGCAGGCGGGGAACACTGAAGCTTTCTTT; cdr3_aa: CASSPFAGQAGNTEAFF
cdr3_length: 16; clone_size: -; v_call: TRBV5-1; d_call: TRBD2; j_call: TRBJ2-7; cdr3_nt: TGCGCCAGCAGCCTAGGACTAGCGGGGGAGTCCTACGAGCAGTACTTC; cdr3_aa: CASSLGLAGESYEQYF
cdr3_length: 18; clone_size: -; v_call: TRBV2; d_call: TRBD1; j_call: TRBJ1-1; cdr3_nt: TGTGCCAGCAGTGAACCATACGGGACAGGGGTGAGGAACACTGAAGCTTTCTTT; cdr3_aa: CASSEPYGTGVRNTEAFF
cdr3_length: 13; clone_size: -; v_call: TRBV6-5; d_call: -; j_call: TRBJ2-5; cdr3_nt: TGTGCCAGCAGTAGAGGATCCCTAGAGACCCAGTACTTC; cdr3_aa: CASSRGSLETQYF
cdr3_length: 18; clone_size: once; v_call: TRBV5-1; d_call: TRBD1; j_call: TRBJ2-7; cdr3_nt: TGCGCCAGCAGCAGTCCGGGACAGGGGGCAACCGCCAAATACGAGCAGTACTTC; cdr3_aa: CASSSPGQGATAKYEQYF
cdr3_length: 13; clone_size: -; v_call: TRBV5-1; d_call: TRBD1; j_call: TRBJ1-2; cdr3_nt: TGCGCCAGCGGTAGGGGGCAGGGAGATGGCTACACCTTC; cdr3_aa: CASGRGQGDGYTF
cdr3_length: 12; clone_size: -; v_call: TRBV29-1; d_call: -; j_call: TRBJ1-5; cdr3_nt: TGCAGCGCCGGACACTACAATCAGCCCCAGCATTTT; cdr3_aa: CSAGHYNQPQHF